The rows below give T cell receptor beta chains drawn from one sample of a study of T cell repertoires in cytomegalovirus infection. In TCRdb, the reads were re-called with MiXCR into one record per CDR3 protein. The data hold about 890,000 distinct CDR3 sequences, with roughly 30% observed a single time. Which antigens these TCRs recognize remains unknown. The sample here was cultured CD8+ T cells from PBMCs, taken from culture after CMV antigen stimulation. The receptors come from a human donor in good health (CMV status not recorded). Some clones in this sample may be carry-over from other donors' samples. Both conserved end residues are part of each CDR3. D genes are given only for firm matches. Clone size, where shown, is once, few, many, or a class for clones that have expanded.

v_gene	abundance	len	d_gene	j_gene	CDR3nt	CDR3aa
TRBV10-1	.	17	TRBD2	TRBJ2-1	TGCGCCAGCAGTGGGGTTAGCGGGGGGGCATCCTACAATGAGCAGTTCTTC	CASSGVSGGASYNEQFF
TRBV19	.	15	.	TRBJ2-3	TGTGCCAGTAGTATAGGGGAGACCTTCACAGATACGCAGTATTTT	CASSIGETFTDTQYF
TRBV7-6	.	14	.	TRBJ2-7	TGTGCCAGCAGCTTTGGTCAGGGGATTTACGAGCAGTACTTC	CASSFGQGIYEQYF
TRBV12-3/TRBV12-4	many	16	.	TRBJ1-6	TGTGCCAGCAGTCGGGCAGTGGGACTGAGCAATTCACCCCTCCACTTT	CASSRAVGLSNSPLHF
TRBV6-6	few	19	.	TRBJ2-1	TGTGCCAGCAGTTACTCGAGGGCATCAGGGCAGGGCAGCGACAATGAGCAGTTCTTC	CASSYSRASGQGSDNEQFF
TRBV7-8	many	15	TRBD1	TRBJ1-5	TGTGCCAGCAGGCAAGAACAGGGGGCCGGTCAGCCCCAGCATTTT	CASRQEQGAGQPQHF
TRBV19	.	12	.	TRBJ1-1	TGTGCCAGTAGTAAGGGGATCACTGAAGCTTTCTTT	CASSKGITEAFF
TRBV20-1	.	14	.	TRBJ2-1	TGCAGTGCTAGAACCATCCGCTCCTACAATGAGCAGTTCTTC	CSARTIRSYNEQFF
TRBV12-3/TRBV12-4	few	15	.	TRBJ2-7	TGTGCCAGCAGTCCACCGACAGGGAGGATCTACGAGCAGTACTTC	CASSPPTGRIYEQYF
TRBV6-6	.	11	.	TRBJ2-3	TGTGCCAGCAGTGTTAGCTATACGCAGTATTTT	CASSVSYTQYF
TRBV10-3	.	11	.	TRBJ1-1	TGTGCCATCAGTGACGCCGGACGAGCTTTCTTT	CAISDAGRAFF
TRBV11-2	.	15	.	TRBJ2-7	TGTGCCAGCAGCTTGGAATGGGGCCTAGCCTACGAGCAGTACTTC	CASSLEWGLAYEQYF
TRBV5-1	few	12	TRBD1	TRBJ2-1	TGCGCCAGCAGACAGACAGGGCGTGAGCAGTTCTTC	CASRQTGREQFF
TRBV6-6	.	11	.	TRBJ1-2	TGTGCCATCAACGCGGGTCACGGCTACACCTTC	CAINAGHGYTF
TRBV7-9	.	18	TRBD1	TRBJ2-5	TGTGCCAGCAGCATCATCACAGGGGGCTCGATTTGGAGAGAGACCCAGTACTTC	CASSIITGGSIWRETQYF
TRBV7-2	many	14	.	TRBJ2-3	TGTGCCAGCAGCTTAGTACGGACCACAGATACGCAGTATTTT	CASSLVRTTDTQYF